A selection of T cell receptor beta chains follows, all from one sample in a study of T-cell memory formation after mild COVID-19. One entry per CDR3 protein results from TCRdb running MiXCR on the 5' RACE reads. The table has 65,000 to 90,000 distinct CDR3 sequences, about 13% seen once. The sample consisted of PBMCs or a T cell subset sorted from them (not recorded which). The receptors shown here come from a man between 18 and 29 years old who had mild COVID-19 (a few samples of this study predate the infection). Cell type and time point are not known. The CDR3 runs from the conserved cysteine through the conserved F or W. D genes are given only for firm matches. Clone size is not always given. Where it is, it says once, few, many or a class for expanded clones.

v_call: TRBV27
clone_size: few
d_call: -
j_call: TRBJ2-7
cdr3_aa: CASSPPDRRRDEQYF
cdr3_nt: TGTGCCAGCAGTCCGCCCGACAGGAGAAGAGACGAGCAGTACTTC

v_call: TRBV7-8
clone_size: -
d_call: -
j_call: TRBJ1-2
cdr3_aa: CASSLHRGEGSKGYTF
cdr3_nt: TGTGCCAGCAGCCTCCACCGGGGGGAGGGCTCGAAGGGCTACACCTTC

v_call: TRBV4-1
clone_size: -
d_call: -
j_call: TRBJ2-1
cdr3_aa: CASSPIPPLAEQFF
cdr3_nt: TGCGCCAGCAGCCCCATCCCCCCGCTAGCGGAGCAGTTCTTC

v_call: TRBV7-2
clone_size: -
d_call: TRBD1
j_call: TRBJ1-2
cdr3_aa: CASSLGSRGPNYGYTF
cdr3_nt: TGTGCCAGCAGCTTAGGTTCCAGGGGGCCCAACTATGGCTACACCTTC

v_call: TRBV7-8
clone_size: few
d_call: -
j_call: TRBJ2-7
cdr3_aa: CASSLVVSAHEQYF
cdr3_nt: TGTGCCAGCAGCTTAGTCGTGAGTGCCCACGAGCAGTACTTC

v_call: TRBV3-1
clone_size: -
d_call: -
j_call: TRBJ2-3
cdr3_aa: CASSQEAGWPDTQYF
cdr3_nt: TGTGCCAGCAGCCAAGAGGCGGGGTGGCCAGATACGCAGTATTTT

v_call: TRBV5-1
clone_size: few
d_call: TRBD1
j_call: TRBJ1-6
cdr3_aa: CASSLTGVEDNSPLHF
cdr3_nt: TGCGCCAGCAGCTTGACAGGGGTAGAAGATAATTCACCCCTCCACTTT

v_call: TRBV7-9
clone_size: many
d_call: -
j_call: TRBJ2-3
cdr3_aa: CASSLSEVDTQYF
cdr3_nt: TGTGCCAGCAGCTTATCAGAGGTGGATACGCAGTATTTT

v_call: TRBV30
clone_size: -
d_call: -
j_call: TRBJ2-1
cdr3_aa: CAWSVGVDNEQFF
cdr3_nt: TGTGCCTGGAGTGTAGGGGTCGACAATGAGCAGTTCTTC

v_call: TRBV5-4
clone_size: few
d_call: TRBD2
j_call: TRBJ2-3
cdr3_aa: CASSPLGGDTDTQYF
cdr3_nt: TGTGCCAGCAGCCCATTGGGGGGGGACACAGATACGCAGTATTTT

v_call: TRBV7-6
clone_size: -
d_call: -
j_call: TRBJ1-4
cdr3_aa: CASSLSGEFGEKLFF
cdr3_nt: TGTGCCAGCAGCCTTTCGGGGGAGTTTGGGGAAAAACTGTTTTTT

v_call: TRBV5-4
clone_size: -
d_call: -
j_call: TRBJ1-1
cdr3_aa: CASSFGGSDTEAFF
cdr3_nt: TGTGCCAGCAGCTTTGGGGGCAGTGACACTGAAGCTTTCTTT

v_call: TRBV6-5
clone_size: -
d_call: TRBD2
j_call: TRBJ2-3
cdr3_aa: CASSSGTSGTDTQYF
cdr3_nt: TGTGCCAGCAGCTCCGGGACTAGCGGCACAGATACGCAGTATTTT

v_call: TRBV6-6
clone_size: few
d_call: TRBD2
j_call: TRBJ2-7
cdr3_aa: CASRRGGEQYF
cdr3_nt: TGTGCCAGCAGGAGGGGAGGGGAGCAGTACTTC

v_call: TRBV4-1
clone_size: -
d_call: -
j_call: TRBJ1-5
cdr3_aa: CASSQAIYSNQPQHF
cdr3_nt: TGCGCCAGCAGCCAAGCCATCTATAGCAATCAGCCCCAGCATTTT

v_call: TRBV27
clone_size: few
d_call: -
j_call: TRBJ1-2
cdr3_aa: CASSLGGTYGYTF
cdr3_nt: TGTGCCAGCAGTTTAGGGGGCACGTATGGCTACACCTTC

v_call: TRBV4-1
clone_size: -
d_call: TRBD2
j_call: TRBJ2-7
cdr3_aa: CASSQGVAGVYEQYF
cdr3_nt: TGCGCCAGCAGCCAAGGTGTAGCGGGGGTATACGAGCAGTACTTC

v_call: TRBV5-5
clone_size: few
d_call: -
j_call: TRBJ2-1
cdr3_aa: CASSFRQGNEQFF
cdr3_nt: TGTGCCAGCAGCTTCAGGCAGGGCAATGAGCAGTTCTTC

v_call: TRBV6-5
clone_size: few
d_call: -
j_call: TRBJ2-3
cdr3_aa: CASSSSGTSTDTQYF
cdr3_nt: TGTGCCAGCAGCTCTTCCGGGACGAGCACAGATACGCAGTATTTT

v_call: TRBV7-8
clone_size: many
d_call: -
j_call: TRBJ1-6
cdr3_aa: CASSPPRQGNLSPLHF
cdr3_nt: TGTGCCAGCAGCCCCCCCCGGCAGGGGAATCTATCACCCCTCCACTTT